This T cell receptor beta chain was sequenced for a study of blood T cell repertoires in COVID-19. TCRdb keeps only in-frame clones here, not all; method: immunoSEQ multiplex PCR. The sample lists some 160,000 clones, around nine tenths occurring once. Residents of over 20 US areas, aged about 18 to 100 years, made up the participants. Germline V gene sequence: CDR1 MNHNY, CDR2 SVGAGI (reference sequence). The ends lost 5 bases at V and 2 bases at J; junction bases unmatched: 0. The CDR3 runs to 12 residues. This chain uses TRBV6-6 with TRBJ2-7, with 7 positions matching TRBD1. This clonotype was obtained from a woman aged 45-60 years who had recovered from COVID-19. The sequencing input was PBMCs or T cells enriched from blood (not recorded which). This CDR3 is CASSGTAYEQYF. The CDR3, as DNA: TGTGCCAGCAGTGGGACAGCCTACGAGCAGTACTTC.